Described below is a single TCR beta chain sequence and its context. These data belong to a study of technical replicates of blood from several donors. The CDR3 has 15 amino acids. Germline V gene lookup returns CDR1 MGHRA and CDR2 YSYEKL. Trimming took 2 bases from V and 0 from J, leaving 11 bases between them. Data came from immunoSEQ multiplex PCR; TCRdb stores just in-frame clones and leaves some out. The table lists about 73,000 clones, around 93% of them singletons, with approximately 0.27% in the top ten. Sequenced sample: T cells isolated from PBMCs. The receptor comes from a human donor in good health. J is TRBJ2-7 and V is TRBV4-1; D ambiguous. Here the CDR3 DNA reads TGCGCCAGCAGCCAATCCTCGGTTAGCTCCTACGAGCAGTACTTC. Translating gives CASSQSSVSSYEQYF.